This T cell receptor (beta chain) was captured by sequencing in a study of early T cells in non-severe SARS-CoV-2 infection. Germline V lookup: CDR1 LGHNA, CDR2 YSLEER. V dropped 4 bases and J dropped 4 bases, with 13 bases sitting between them. CDR3 size: 14 residues. This clonotype was seen many times. TCRdb re-analysed the 5' RACE reads in MiXCR, keeping a single row per CDR3 protein. The profile shows more than 25,000 distinct CDR3 sequences, 5.7% of them singletons. The chain has TRBV4-3 and TRBJ1-2; D may be TRBD1 (5 bases). The TCR comes from an adult who was a healthcare worker with PCR-confirmed SARS-CoV-2 infection or an uninfected control (not recorded which). Material for sequencing was whole blood. The chain's CDR3 is CASSLGGGIYGYTF. CDR3 nucleotide sequence: TGCGCCAGCAGCCTTGGTGGGGGGATCTATGGCTACACCTTC.